The 26 T cell receptor beta chains given below trace back to one sample, sequenced in a study of cytomegalovirus exposure and HLA in healthy donors. Amplification used 60 Vbeta primers and 13 Jbeta primers. The method was immunoSEQ multiplex PCR; TCRdb's version includes in-frame clones alone and lacks a portion of them. The sample contains approximately 170,000 clones, approximately 70% of which appear only once. The sample taken for sequencing was PBMCs. The receptors were sampled from a woman under 30 in good health and CMV-seropositive.

The chain joins TRBV5-5 to TRBJ1-3, with 9 bases matching TRBD1. From germline, CDR1 is SGHKS and CDR2 YYEKEE (reference sequence). Germline trimming cut 0 bases from V and 9 bases from J; bases unmatched to any gene: 4. The CDR3 runs 14 residues. The chain's CDR3 is CASSLDRGLGTIYF. DNA of the CDR3: TGTGCCAGCAGCTTGGACAGGGGGCTAGGCACCATATATTTT.

This clone occurred a few times. This chain links TRBV9 with TRBJ2-5; TRBD1 agrees at 8 bases. With the DNA end fitting TRBJ2-7 better, the J assignment may be wrong. Germline V CDR1 and CDR2: SGDLS, YYNGEE. The CDR3 runs to 14 residues. The CDR3 DNA sequence: TGTGCCAGCAGCGTAGGGACAGGGTGGAACGAGCAGTACTTC. This gives the protein CASSVGTGWNEQYF.

This clone was seen once. The V gene is TRBV4-2, the J gene TRBJ2-7; possible D gene TRBD2, 6 bases. The CDR3 consists of 14 residues. Germline V gene sequence: CDR1 LGHNA, CDR2 YNFKEQ. V was trimmed by 1 base and J by 2 bases, leaving 9 bases between them. The CDR3 DNA follows: TGTGCCAGCAGCCAAGGGGGCGGGACCTACGAGCAGTACTTC. This gives the protein CASSQGGGTYEQYF.

In this sample, this clone turned up a few times. The germline gene is not matched at one end of the junction; a read error may be the cause. The chain has TRBV7-9 and TRBJ2-1; perhaps TRBD2 as D (5 bases). The germline V gene has CDR1 SEHNR and CDR2 FQNEAQ (reference sequence). The CDR3 loop spans 18 amino acids. CDR3 DNA: TGTTCCAGCAGCTTAAATCCCCCGGGGTTCGCTTACTACAATGAGCAGTTCTTC. Its protein product is CSSSLNPPGFAYYNEQFF.

This clone was counted between two and nine times. This sequence joins TRBV7-8 and TRBJ2-7; tentatively, D is TRBD2 (7 bases). Trimming stripped 1 base from V and 5 bases from J, with 12 bases between. From germline, CDR1 is SGHVS and CDR2 FQNEAQ. This CDR3 spans 14 amino acids. CDR3 region: CASSLGWEGDEQYF. The CDR3 region has the DNA TGTGCCAGCAGCTTAGGGTGGGAGGGGGACGAGCAGTACTTC.

To note about this clone: Germline is not matched at one junction end, which may reflect a read error. This chain joins TRBV7-7 and TRBJ1-2, with a possible D match to TRBD1 (6 bases). The CDR3 sequence is 14 residues long. The germline CDR1 and CDR2 sequences are SSHAT and FNYEAQ (reference sequence). CDR3 nucleotides: TGTGCTAGCAGCACGGACAGAACTAACTATGGCTACACCTTC. Encoded protein: CASSTDRTNYGYTF.

The sample holds a few counts of this clone. The chain uses TRBV30 and TRBJ1-2; TRBD1 aligns across 8 bases. Germline V gives CDR1 GTSNPN, CDR2 SVGIG (reference sequence). The CDR3 runs to 14 residues. V dropped 2 bases and J dropped 6; count of bases not matched to a gene: 8. CDR3 sequence: CAWSTGGIGNGYTF. CDR3 bases: TGTGCCTGGAGTACAGGGGGTATAGGGAATGGCTACACCTTC.

The chain joins TRBV2 to TRBJ1-6; D might be TRBD1 (5 bases). The CDR3 runs to 15 residues. CDR1 SNHLY and CDR2 FYNNEI come from the germline V gene. The V gene lost 3 bases and the J gene lost 4 bases, with 10 bases spanning the gap. The CDR3 loop is CASSEGLTYNSPLHF. As DNA, the CDR3 is TGTGCCAGCAGTGAGGGACTTACATATAATTCACCCCTCCACTTT.

Regarding this clone: An end of the junction does not agree with germline; a read error may underlie this. V and J are TRBV5-1 and TRBJ2-5; a possible D gene is TRBD1 (7 bases). Germline V lookup: CDR1 SGHRS, CDR2 YFSETQ. The CDR3 consists of 13 residues. The CDR3 region is CASRLAGGETQYF. DNA for the CDR3: TGCGCCAGCAGGTTGGCAGGGGGGGAGACCCAGTACTTC.

The rearrangement links TRBV19 to TRBJ1-5; 10 bases align to TRBD1. Per the germline V gene, CDR1 is LNHDA and CDR2 is SQIVND (reference sequence). V was pared by 5 bases and J by 5 bases, with 6 bases of the junction left unmatched. The CDR3 has 15 amino acids. CDR3 sequence: CASSPGQGPYQPQHF. The CDR3 DNA reads as TGTGCCAGTAGTCCGGGACAGGGGCCCTATCAGCCCCAGCATTTT.

Only a few counts were recorded for this clone. The chain uses TRBV7-9 and TRBJ2-5; 11 nucleotides line up with TRBD1. This CDR3 is 18 amino acids long. The J segment lost 3 bases and the V segment lost 2 bases, leaving 11 bases of the junction unmatched. CDR1 and CDR2 from the germline V gene are SEHNR and FQNEAQ (reference sequence). This chain's CDR3 is CASSLLRSAGQGEETQYF. DNA for the CDR3: TGTGCCAGCAGCTTATTGCGAAGTGCGGGACAGGGGGAAGAGACCCAGTACTTC.

V and J are TRBV7-2 and TRBJ1-3; the D is unclear. This CDR3 contains 17 residues. Germline lookup yields CDR1 SGHTA and CDR2 FQGNSA. V was clipped by 1 base and J by 2 bases, with 15 bases between them. This CDR3 reads CASSLVFGGVPGNTIYF. CDR3 coding DNA: TGTGCCAGCAGCTTAGTTTTCGGCGGAGTACCTGGAAACACCATATATTTT.

The rearrangement joins TRBV2 to TRBJ1-1; D remains ambiguous. Trimming pared 3 bases from V and 8 bases from J, leaving 10 bases between. CDR1 is SNHLY and CDR2 is FYNNEI in the germline V gene. CDR3 size: 12 residues. The CDR3 sequence is CASSEKAGEAFF. DNA for the CDR3: TGTGCCAGCAGTGAGAAAGCGGGGGAAGCTTTCTTT.

The chain joins TRBV7-9 to TRBJ2-6; D is possibly TRBD1 (5 bases). V dropped 1 base and J dropped 6 bases, with 13 bases sitting between them. Germline-derived CDR1 and CDR2 are SEHNR and FQNEAQ (reference sequence). This CDR3 region has 16 residues. CDR3 bases: TGTGCCAGCAGCTTAGGGGGCAACGGACCGGCCAACGTCCTGACTTTC. Translated, it gives CASSLGGNGPANVLTF.

The chain uses TRBV7-9 and TRBJ2-3, with TRBD1 matching 7 bases. V shed 6 bases, J shed 0 bases, and the junction held 6 bases outside the gene matches. The germline gives CDR1 SEHNR, CDR2 FQNEAQ (reference sequence). The CDR3 covers 15 residues. The CDR3 here is CASSLGQTSTDTQYF. The DNA of the CDR3 is TGTGCCAGCAGTCTGGGACAGACCAGCACAGATACGCAGTATTTT.

This chain uses TRBV11-2 with TRBJ2-7, with unresolved D. CDR3 length: 12 residues. The ends were cut back, 6 bases at V and 5 bases at J, with 11 bases in the middle. Germline-derived CDR1 and CDR2 are SGHAT and FQNNGV. The CDR3 reads CASSLIRNEQYF. The CDR3 DNA reads TGTGCCAGCAGTCTCATCAGGAACGAGCAGTACTTC.

This sequence joins TRBV7-8 and TRBJ2-2; D may be TRBD2 (5 bases). Trimming took off 3 bases at V and 2 bases at J, with 7 bases between the two ends. CDR1 SGHVS and CDR2 FQNEAQ come from the germline V gene. The CDR3 covers 14 residues. The CDR3 here is CASSFGVNTGELFF. CDR3 nucleotide sequence: TGTGCCAGCAGCTTCGGGGTTAACACCGGGGAGCTGTTTTTT.

This clone was seen a single time. The chain combines TRBV6-5 with TRBJ1-2; 11 bases are a match to TRBD1. CDR1 is MNHEY and CDR2 is SVGAGI in the germline V gene. Trimming at V came to 5 bases and at J to 7 bases, leaving 9 bases not matched to a gene. The CDR3 sequence is 15 residues long. CDR3 coding DNA: TGTGCCAGCAGTGGACCGGGACAGGGGGATGCTGGCTACACCTTC. Translation gives CASSGPGQGDAGYTF.

This sequence joins TRBV30 and TRBJ2-2; possible D gene TRBD2, 5 bases. Trimming stripped 6 bases from V and 2 bases from J, with 13 bases between. Germline CDR1 GTSNPN, CDR2 SVGIG (reference sequence). The CDR3 is 14 amino acids. The CDR3 DNA reads as TGTGCCTGCCAACCGGGGATAAACACCGGGGAGCTGTTTTTT. This encodes CACQPGINTGELFF.

As DNA, the CDR3 is TGTGCCACGCGGGGACAGGCAATGAACACTGAAGCTTTCTTT. Translating gives CATRGQAMNTEAFF. V gene TRBV10-3 combines with J gene TRBJ1-1; 8 nucleotides align to TRBD1. CDR1 and CDR2 (germline): ENHRY, SYGVKD. The CDR3 has 14 residues. The ends lost 10 bases at V and 0 bases at J; junction bases unmatched: 7.

This chain joins TRBV15 and TRBJ1-5; D call uncertain. Deletions cut 1 base from V and 0 bases from J, with 19 bases between. CDR3 length: 19 amino acids. The germline gives CDR1 LNHNV, CDR2 YYDKDF (reference sequence). Here the CDR3 reads CATSRAFGVKVYSNQPQHF. CDR3 DNA sequence: TGTGCCACCAGCAGAGCTTTCGGGGTGAAAGTCTATAGCAATCAGCCCCAGCATTTT. Supplemented by reference TRBV15 and TRBJ1-5, the full variable domain reads DAMVIQNPRYQVTQFGKPVTLSCSQTLNHNVMYWYQQKSSQAPKLLFHYYDKDFNNEADTPDNFQSRRPNTSFCFLDIRSPGLGDTAMYLCATSRAFGVKVYSNQPQHFGDGTRLSIL.

The V and J genes are TRBV5-1 and TRBJ2-5; 11 nucleotides align to TRBD2. Per germline, CDR1 SGHRS and CDR2 YFSETQ. V lost 5 bases and J lost 3; bases outside the gene matches: 9. This CDR3 is built from 16 residues. The CDR3 nucleotides read TGCGCCAGCAGTAGGGAAACTAGCGGGGGAGAAGAGACCCAGTACTTC. As protein: CASSRETSGGEETQYF.

The chain employs TRBV7-3 and TRBJ1-2, with 8 bases fitting TRBD1. Germline V gene sequence: CDR1 SGHTA, CDR2 FQGTGA. Unmatched junction bases numbered 6, after V lost 5 bases and J lost 4 bases. CDR3 length: 14 residues. The CDR3 DNA follows: TGTGCCAGCAGCCCGACAGGGGCTCGCTATGGCTACACCTTC. As protein: CASSPTGARYGYTF. The full variable domain, completed using reference TRBV7-3 and TRBJ1-2, is GAGVSQTPSNKVTEKGKYVELRCDPISGHTALYWYRQSLGQGPEFLIYFQGTGAADDSGLPNDRFFAVRPEGSVSTLKIQRTERGDSAVYLCASSPTGARYGYTFGSGTRLTVV.

The chain employs TRBV15 and TRBJ1-6; 7 bases line up with TRBD1. This CDR3 has 15 amino acids. Trimming removed 5 bases from V and 5 bases from J; junction bases left unmatched: 6. The germline CDR1 and CDR2 sequences are LNHNV and YYDKDF (reference sequence). The CDR3 coding sequence is TGTGCCACCAGCCTCCGGGACAGCCATAATTCACCCCTCCACTTT. Its translation is CATSLRDSHNSPLHF.

This clone was observed a handful of times. The CDR3 DNA reads TGTGCCAGCAGCCCGACAGGGGCGAGGGACGAGCAGTACTTC. Translated: CASSPTGARDEQYF. This rearrangement joins TRBV14 to TRBJ2-7; 8 positions agree with TRBD1. Germline loops: CDR1 SGHDN, CDR2 FVKESK. This CDR3 has 14 amino acids. V trimming: 4 bases; J trimming: 5 bases; junction bases outside the gene matches: 7. Full variable domain (remainder filled in from reference TRBV14 and TRBJ2-7): EAGVTQFPSHSVIEKGQTVTLRCDPISGHDNLYWYRRVMGKEIKFLLHFVKESKQDESGMPNNRFLAERTGGTYSTLKVQPAELEDSGVYFCASSPTGARDEQYFGPGTRLTVT.

The rearrangement joins TRBV4-3 to TRBJ2-1; TRBD1 might be the D (7 bases). V was pared by 3 bases and J by 9 bases, with 18 bases between. CDR1 and CDR2 from the germline V gene are LGHNA and YSLEER. This CDR3 spans 15 amino acids. The CDR3 here is CASSQEGQPGTEQFF. The CDR3 DNA reads as TGCGCCAGCAGCCAGGAGGGACAGCCAGGGACTGAGCAGTTCTTC.